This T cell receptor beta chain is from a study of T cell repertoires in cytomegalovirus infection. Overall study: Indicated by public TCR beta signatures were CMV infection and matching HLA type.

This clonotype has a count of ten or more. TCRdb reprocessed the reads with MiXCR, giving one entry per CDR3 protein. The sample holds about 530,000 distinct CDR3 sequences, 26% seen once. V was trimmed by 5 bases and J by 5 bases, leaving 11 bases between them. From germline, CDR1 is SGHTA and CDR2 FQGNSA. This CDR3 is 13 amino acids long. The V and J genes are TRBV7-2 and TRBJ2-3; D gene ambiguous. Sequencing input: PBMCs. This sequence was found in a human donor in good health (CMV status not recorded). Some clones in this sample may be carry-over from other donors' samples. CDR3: CASSKEPIDTQYF. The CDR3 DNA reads TGTGCCAGCAGCAAAGAACCCATAGATACGCAGTATTTT.